Listed here are 26 T cell receptor beta chains from one sample, sequenced in a study of blood T cells in healthy people across ages. The authors ran a second PCR of 7 to 11 cycles using a sample-barcoded 5' primer and a J-beta primer mix. TCRdb itself ran the 5' RACE reads through MiXCR, one entry per CDR3 protein. The sample has roughly 1.5 million distinct CDR3 sequences; 35% to 45% are singletons. Sequencing was performed on blood. The receptors come from a woman between 18 and 29 years old in good health.

The J gene is TRBJ2-6, the V gene TRBV6-1; TRBD1 matches 7 bases. V gave up 5 bases and J gave up 1 base; unmatched junction bases: 8. The CDR3 is 17 amino acids. The germline CDR1 and CDR2 sequences are MNHNS and SASEGT. The CDR3 DNA sequence: TGTGCCAGCAGTCGCCGACAGGGTTCATCTGGGGCCAACGTCCTGACTTTC. Translating it yields CASSRRQGSSGANVLTF.

This chain joins TRBV7-2 and TRBJ2-1; a possible D gene is TRBD2 (5 bases). The V gene lost 3 bases and the J gene lost 3 bases, with 12 bases spanning the gap. The germline gives CDR1 SGHTA, CDR2 FQGNSA. The CDR3 has 15 amino acids. The CDR3 here is CASSLKYRGYNEQFF. The CDR3 nucleotides read TGTGCCAGCAGCTTGAAATATCGGGGCTACAATGAGCAGTTCTTC.

J is TRBJ2-5 and V is TRBV10-3, with 9 nucleotides matching TRBD1. The V segment lost 6 bases and the J segment 4 bases; nucleotides outside the gene matches: 6. The length of the CDR3 is 14 residues. Germline values: CDR1 ENHRY, CDR2 SYGVKD. CDR3 sequence (DNA): TGTGCCATCAGCCGGGACAGGGCCCGAGAGACCCAGTACTTC. It encodes CAISRDRARETQYF.

A few counts support this clonotype. DNA of the CDR3: TGCAGCGGACGGGAGGAGACTAGTCCCGGGGAGCTGTTTTTT. Its translation is CSGREETSPGELFF. The chain recombines TRBV29-1 with TRBJ2-2; 7 bases align to TRBD2. Germline CDR1 reads SQVTM; CDR2 reads ANQGSEA. The length of the CDR3 is 14 residues. The V gene end was trimmed by 7 bases and the J gene end by 6 bases; junction bases not matched to a gene: 11.

The J gene is TRBJ1-6, the V gene TRBV2, with no clear D. The CDR3 sequence is 17 residues long. CDR1 and CDR2 (germline): SNHLY, FYNNEI. Trimming took 0 bases from V and 8 from J, leaving 17 bases between them. CDR3 coding DNA: TGTGCCAGCAGTGAAGCGCCATGGAGGCTTCGCGATTCACCCCTCCACTTT. Amino acid sequence: CASSEAPWRLRDSPLHF. Full variable domain (rest looked up from reference TRBV2 and TRBJ1-6): EPEVTQTPSHQVTQMGQEVILRCVPISNHLYFYWYRQILGQKVEFLVSFYNNEISEKSEIFDDQFSVERPDGSNFTLKIRSTKLEDSAMYFCASSEAPWRLRDSPLHFGNGTRLTVT.

This clonotype was counted once. The chain recombines TRBV20-1 with TRBJ2-1, with 9 bases lining up with TRBD2. Looked up from germline, CDR1 is DFQATT and CDR2 is SNEGSKA (reference sequence). The CDR3 runs to 13 residues. The CDR3 nucleotides are TGCTCCACCCGGCGGGGGGGATATAATGAGCAGTTCTTC. It translates to CSTRRGGYNEQFF.

The genes are TRBV4-3 and TRBJ2-1; 8 nucleotides line up with TRBD2. After removal of 4 bases from V and 5 bases from J, the junction contained 10 bases not matched to a gene. The CDR3 runs 16 residues. Germline V gene sequence: CDR1 LGHNA, CDR2 YSLEER. CDR3 in DNA: TGCGCCAGCAGCCGAATAGCGGGGAACTTAGACAATGAGCAGTTCTTC. The encoded protein is CASSRIAGNLDNEQFF.

This sequence joins TRBV3-1 and TRBJ2-1; unclear D gene. Germline values: CDR1 LGHDT, CDR2 YNNKEL (reference sequence). The V end lost 4 bases, the J end lost 9 bases, and 10 bases lay between the germline ends. The length of the CDR3 is 12 residues. The chain's CDR3 is CASSRATLEQFF. Written as DNA, the CDR3 is TGTGCCAGCAGCCGGGCCACCCTTGAGCAGTTCTTC.

The J gene is TRBJ2-7, the V gene TRBV27, with D tentatively TRBD2 (5 bases). This CDR3 has 14 amino acids. Germline-derived CDR1 and CDR2 are MNHEY and SMNVEV (reference sequence). The germline V and J ends were trimmed by 5 bases and 3 bases, with 14 bases remaining between them. The CDR3, as DNA: TGTGCCAGCAGTAGAGGACTGAATTTCTACGAGCAGTACTTC. It translates to CASSRGLNFYEQYF.

This chain uses TRBV6-2 or TRBV6-3 with TRBJ2-4; 8 bases agree with TRBD2. The DNA end is more similar to TRBJ2-7, so the J call may be wrong. Per germline, CDR1 MNHEY and CDR2 SVGEGT. This CDR3 comprises 14 residues. CDR3 protein: CASSDRTSQAEQYF. CDR3 nucleotide sequence: TGTGCCAGCAGTGACAGGACTAGCCAGGCCGAGCAGTACTTC.

This chain uses TRBV20-1 with TRBJ2-5; TRBD1 aligns across 10 bases. In germline, CDR1 is DFQATT, CDR2 SNEGSKA (reference sequence). The CDR3 runs 16 residues. Trimming took 4 bases from V and 11 from J; bases not matched to a gene: 19. CDR3 sequence (DNA): TGCAGTGCTATCCCGACAGGGGGCTTAACGTACAATGAGCAGTACTTC. Residues: CSAIPTGGLTYNEQYF.

This clonotype was observed a handful of times. This CDR3 is CASSLMGATSYGYTF. For the CDR3, the DNA is TGCGCCAGCAGCTTGATGGGGGCTACTTCTTATGGCTACACCTTC. The chain joins TRBV5-1 to TRBJ1-2, with D possibly matching TRBD1 (6 bases). The CDR3 has 15 residues. Between the trimmed V and J ends, which lost 1 base and 5 bases, there was a span of 15 bases. CDR1 is SGHRS and CDR2 is YFSETQ in the germline V gene.

About this clonotype: The junction differs from germline at one of its ends, possibly a read error. The chain uses TRBV20-1 and TRBJ2-2; TRBD2 might be the D (5 bases). This CDR3 has 16 amino acids. Per the germline V gene, CDR1 is DFQATT and CDR2 is SNEGSKA (reference sequence). The DNA of the CDR3 is TGCAGTACTAGAGATCAGATGGGAGTGGGGACCGGGGAGCTGTTTTTT. It yields the protein CSTRDQMGVGTGELFF.

This sequence joins TRBV12-3 or TRBV12-4 and TRBJ2-5; weak D call: TRBD2 (6 bases). The CDR3 runs 15 residues. Between the trimmed V and J ends, which lost 3 bases and 5 bases, there was a span of 16 bases. The CDR3 region is CASSFLANRGETQYF. The CDR3 coding sequence is TGTGCCAGCAGTTTTCTAGCTAACCGGGGGGAGACCCAGTACTTC.

The chain is built from TRBV27 and TRBJ2-5, with D possibly being TRBD2 (6 bases). Trimming shortened V by 5 bases and J by 5 bases, and 18 bases separated the two germline ends. The CDR3 is made up of 15 amino acids. Germline assignment: CDR1 MNHEY and CDR2 SMNVEV (reference sequence). The CDR3, as DNA: TGTGCCAGCAGTCTGACGGGGGTAGGGATGGAGACCCAGTACTTC. Protein: CASSLTGVGMETQYF.

V is TRBV28 and J is TRBJ2-7, with D possibly TRBD1 on 6 matching bases. The germline CDR1 and CDR2 sequences are MDHEN and SYDVKM. The V and J ends lost 10 bases and 0 bases respectively, with 16 bases between them. This CDR3 region has 14 residues. The CDR3 loop reads CAIQGNRDSYEQYF. The CDR3 region has the DNA TGTGCCATCCAAGGTAACAGGGACTCCTACGAGCAGTACTTC.

CDR3 loop: CASSLVWISGIEQFF. CDR3 DNA: TGTGCCAGCAGCTTAGTTTGGATTAGCGGGATTGAGCAGTTCTTC. The rearrangement joins TRBV7-2 to TRBJ2-1; 8 nucleotides agree with TRBD2. Looked up from germline, CDR1 is SGHTA and CDR2 is FQGNSA. The CDR3 runs to 15 residues. Unmatched junction bases numbered 8, after V lost 1 base and J lost 9 bases. The full variable domain, completed using reference TRBV7-2 and TRBJ2-1, is GAGVSQSPSNKVTEKGKDVELRCDPISGHTALYWYRQSLGQGLEFLIYFQGNSAPDKSGLPSDRFSAERTGGSVSTLTIQRTQQEDSAVYLCASSLVWISGIEQFFGPGTRLTVL.

The genes are TRBV20-1 and TRBJ2-1, with TRBD2 matching 9 bases. This CDR3 is built from 14 residues. Trimming took 4 bases from V and 7 from J; bases not matched to a gene: 8. Germline CDR1 and CDR2: DFQATT and SNEGSKA (reference sequence). The CDR3 reads CSATRGGATNEQFF. In DNA, the CDR3 is TGCAGTGCTACGCGCGGGGGGGCGACGAATGAGCAGTTCTTC.

This chain uses TRBV27 with TRBJ2-1; 9 bases are shared with TRBD2. The CDR3 is 15 residues long. Per germline, CDR1 MNHEY and CDR2 SMNVEV (reference sequence). The trim removed 7 bases at V and 8 bases at J, leaving 12 bases unmatched. CDR3 protein: CASKSFGGGRDEQFF. Here the CDR3 DNA reads TGTGCCAGCAAGAGCTTCGGGGGCGGGAGGGATGAGCAGTTCTTC.

The chain carries TRBV5-1 and TRBJ2-3, with 7 positions matching TRBD1. The CDR3 runs 14 residues. V was clipped by 4 bases and J by 5 bases; unmatched bases: 7. The V gene's germline CDR1 is SGHRS and CDR2 YFSETQ. CDR3 DNA: TGCGCCAGCAGCGCCGGGACAGCCAAAGATACGCAGTATTTT. Residues: CASSAGTAKDTQYF.

The chain employs TRBV27 and TRBJ2-1; 12 bases match TRBD2. V trimming: 5 bases; J trimming: 11 bases; junction bases outside the gene matches: 4. There are 13 residues in the CDR3. Germline V CDR1 and CDR2: MNHEY, SMNVEV (reference sequence). The CDR3 spells CASSVLAGGQQFF. As DNA, the CDR3 is TGTGCCAGCAGTGTACTAGCGGGAGGCCAGCAGTTCTTC.

V and J are TRBV12-3 or TRBV12-4 and TRBJ1-4, with 11 bases aligning to TRBD1. Trimming at V came to 7 bases and at J to 7 bases, leaving 5 bases not matched to a gene. The CDR3 spans 14 residues. The CDR3: CASKRTGGGEKLFF. CDR3 DNA sequence: TGTGCCAGCAAAAGGACAGGGGGCGGTGAAAAACTGTTTTTT.

The V call is TRBV4-1, the J call TRBJ2-7; tentative D call: TRBD2 (6 bases). CDR1 is MGHRA, CDR2 YSYEKL, per germline. The ends were cut back, 0 bases at V and 5 bases at J, with 20 bases in the middle. The CDR3 is 17 residues long. CDR3 DNA sequence: TGCGCCAGCAGCCAAGATTTGGCGCGGGGAACGAAGGACGAGCAGTACTTC. Its translation: CASSQDLARGTKDEQYF.

The genes are TRBV6-6 and TRBJ2-5, with a tentative D call TRBD2 (5 bases). The germline V and J ends were trimmed by 6 bases and 2 bases, with 13 bases remaining between them. The CDR3 spans 14 residues. In germline, CDR1 is MNHNY, CDR2 SVGAGI (reference sequence). The CDR3 DNA follows: TGTGCCAGCAGGGCCATGCGGGCTCAAGAGACCCAGTACTTC. Residues: CASRAMRAQETQYF.

This clonotype was recorded only once. The rearrangement links TRBV20-1 to TRBJ2-1; tentatively, D is TRBD2 (7 bases). The J call may be mistaken, given a closer DNA end match to TRBJ2-7. This CDR3 is built from 15 residues. Germline V CDR1 and CDR2: DFQATT, SNEGSKA (reference sequence). The CDR3 DNA follows: TGCAGTGCCAAAAAGCGGGAAGGGGGTTACAATGAGCAGTACTTC. Protein product: CSAKKREGGYNEQYF.

The chain recombines TRBV3-1 with TRBJ1-2; maybe TRBD1 (5 bases). CDR3 length: 12 residues. With 3 bases removed from V and 8 bases from J, the gap between germline ends came to 10 bases. Germline assignment: CDR1 LGHDT and CDR2 YNNKEL (reference sequence). The CDR3 coding sequence is TGTGCCAGCAGCCAGGGACTCAACGGCTACACCTTC. This gives the protein CASSQGLNGYTF.